Each of the 31 T cell receptor beta chains below was sequenced from the same sample in a study of T-cell memory formation after mild COVID-19 (dated by TCRdb to the early 2020s). Library creation used 5' RACE. The reads were generated on an Illumina NovaSeq 6000. TCRdb reprocessing: public reads trimmed at Q25 with fastp, clones called with MiXCR, in-frame beta chains kept. Here each entry gathers all rows of one CDR3 protein and keeps the most common genes and DNA. The sample data list 400,000 to 450,000 distinct CDR3 sequences, and about a sixth of these were observed just once. Roughly 21% of the sample is taken by the ten largest. The sequencing input was PBMCs or a T cell subset sorted from them (not recorded which). These receptors were collected from a man younger than 30 who had mild COVID-19 (a few samples of this study predate the infection). The sample titles of this study are shuffled in the database, so cell type and time point are left out; the donor was told from shared clones.

V gene TRBV7-9 combines with J gene TRBJ2-7; D is unresolved. V was clipped by 5 bases and J by 4 bases, with 9 bases between them. Germline CDR1 is SEHNR and CDR2 is FQNEAQ (reference sequence). The CDR3 consists of 12 residues. The CDR3 spells CASSQLSYEQYF. Written as DNA, the CDR3 is TGTGCCAGCAGCCAACTGAGTTACGAGCAGTACTTC.

This clonotype was picked up a small number of times. CDR3 loop: CASSLRGDRGHEKLFF. The CDR3 nucleotides are TGTGCCAGCAGCCTACGCGGGGACAGGGGGCATGAAAAACTGTTTTTT. J is TRBJ1-4 and V is TRBV6-5; 12 nucleotides agree with TRBD1. CDR1 is MNHEY, CDR2 SVGAGI, per germline. V was clipped by 6 bases and J by 6 bases; unmatched bases: 8. The CDR3 is 16 amino acids.

This clonotype appeared a few times. The rearrangement links TRBV18 to TRBJ1-2, with 11 positions matching TRBD1. V shed 2 bases and J 7 bases; nucleotides not matched to a gene: 9. This CDR3 region has 16 residues. Germline V CDR1 and CDR2: KGHSH, LQKENI. The CDR3 DNA follows: TGTGCCAGCTCACCAGGACAGGGGGCGAGGGTTTCTGGCTACACCTTC. Protein: CASSPGQGARVSGYTF.

This chain links TRBV6-5 with TRBJ1-2, with D tentatively TRBD1 (5 bases). The CDR3 loop spans 15 amino acids. CDR1 MNHEY and CDR2 SVGAGI come from the germline V gene. V dropped 6 bases and J dropped 0 bases, with 14 bases sitting between them. CDR3 sequence (DNA): TGTGCCAGCAGACAGCGGGGCTCCACTAACTATGGCTACACCTTC. As protein: CASRQRGSTNYGYTF.

In this sample, this clonotype turned up a few times. At one boundary the junction diverges from the germline segment, which might be a read error. V gene TRBV4-1 combines with J gene TRBJ1-3; D call uncertain. Germline-derived CDR1 and CDR2 are MGHRA and YSYEKL. This CDR3 is built from 16 residues. CDR3 nucleotides: TGCGCCAGCAGCCAAGACCGAAGGGTCTCTCGAAACACCATATATTTT. Residues: CASSQDRRVSRNTIYF.

The chain uses TRBV12-3 or TRBV12-4 and TRBJ2-1; the D gene could be TRBD1 or TRBD2 (5 bases each). The CDR3 is made up of 13 amino acids. Trimming took off 0 bases at V and 9 bases at J, with 9 bases between the two ends. This CDR3 reads CASSLAGDGEQFF. The DNA for the CDR3 is TGTGCCAGCAGTTTAGCGGGGGACGGTGAGCAGTTCTTC.

The chain recombines TRBV5-1 with TRBJ1-1; D remains unclear. The CDR3 is made up of 15 amino acids. Germline assignment: CDR1 SGHRS and CDR2 YFSETQ. V lost 4 bases to trimming and J lost 1 base, with 14 bases between them. The CDR3 DNA is TGCGCCAGCAGCCCGGAGGCCGGGAAGAACACTGAAGCTTTCTTT. Protein: CASSPEAGKNTEAFF.

This clonotype was seen only once. A read error may be the cause here, since a much bigger clone is one base away. The chain combines TRBV4-1 with TRBJ2-5; D may be TRBD2 (7 bases). This CDR3 is built from 16 residues. The V gene's germline CDR1 is MGHRA and CDR2 YSYEKL. V shed 0 bases and J shed 4 bases, with 15 bases lying between them. This chain's CDR3 is CASSQELAWGRETQYF. CDR3 bases: TGCGCCAGCAGCCAAGAACTAGCGTGGGGGCGAGAGACCCAGTACTTC.

The chain links TRBV7-2 to TRBJ1-6; TRBD1 aligns across 7 bases. Germline CDR1 SGHTA, CDR2 FQGNSA. The CDR3 length is 14 residues. The V segment lost 3 bases and the J segment 10 bases; nucleotides outside the gene matches: 6. CDR3 in amino acids: CASSFLTGRSPLHF. The CDR3 DNA follows: TGTGCCAGCAGCTTCTTGACAGGGAGATCACCCCTCCACTTT.

In its sample, this clonotype was seen a few times. The genes are TRBV5-1 and TRBJ1-1; 7 nucleotides match TRBD1. This CDR3 has 16 residues. Looked up from germline, CDR1 is SGHRS and CDR2 is YFSETQ. V was pared by 3 bases and J by 1 base, with 9 bases of the junction left unmatched. CDR3: CASSSGLTGSNTEAFF. As DNA, the CDR3 is TGCGCCAGCAGCTCGGGCTTGACAGGGTCGAACACTGAAGCTTTCTTT.

The CDR3 loop reads CAWSRTSQETQYF. The CDR3 nucleotides are TGTGCCTGGAGCAGGACATCCCAAGAGACCCAGTACTTC. V usage is TRBV30 and J usage is TRBJ2-5; tentative D call: TRBD1 (5 bases). This CDR3 is built from 13 residues. Germline CDR1 and CDR2: GTSNPN and SVGIG (reference sequence). Trimming took off 3 bases at V and 1 base at J, with 9 bases between the two ends.

This clonotype was detected ten times or more. The chain couples TRBV7-2 to TRBJ1-6; TRBD1 agrees at 7 bases. Germline CDR1 SGHTA, CDR2 FQGNSA. The CDR3 covers 14 residues. The ends lost 4 bases at V and 7 bases at J; junction bases unmatched: 4. CDR3 sequence: CASSSQGPNSPLHF. DNA for the CDR3: TGTGCCAGCAGCTCACAGGGGCCCAATTCACCCCTCCACTTT.

The chain carries TRBV4-3 and TRBJ1-2; the D is unclear. CDR1 is LGHNA, CDR2 YSLEER, per germline. V dropped 0 bases and J dropped 4 bases, with 9 bases sitting between them. This CDR3 region has 14 residues. CDR3 loop: CASSQEKGGYGYTF. CDR3 in DNA: TGCGCCAGCAGCCAAGAGAAGGGAGGCTATGGCTACACCTTC.

In DNA, the CDR3 is TGTGCCAGCAGTTACTCGAGAACAGGACCCACCGGGGAGCTGTTTTTT. This encodes CASSYSRTGPTGELFF. The V and J genes are TRBV6-5 and TRBJ2-2, with D possibly TRBD1 on 5 matching bases. This CDR3 has 16 amino acids. The germline V gene encodes CDR1 MNHEY and CDR2 SVGAGI. The germline V and J ends were trimmed by 0 bases and 4 bases, with 12 bases remaining between them.

The chain is built from TRBV24-1 and TRBJ2-3, with 8 nucleotides matching TRBD1. Trimming at V came to 4 bases and at J to 2 bases, leaving 10 bases not matched to a gene. The CDR3 runs to 17 residues. Germline lookup yields CDR1 KGHDR and CDR2 SFDVKD. CDR3 in DNA: TGTGCCACCAGTGACCCGACAGGGGCGGGCGACACAGATACGCAGTATTTT. Translated, it gives CATSDPTGAGDTDTQYF.

This chain links TRBV7-2 with TRBJ2-5, with D unresolved. Per the germline V gene, CDR1 is SGHTA and CDR2 is FQGNSA. This CDR3 has 11 residues. The V end lost 6 bases, the J end lost 4 bases, and 6 bases lay between the germline ends. The CDR3 DNA reads TGTGCCAGCAGGAAGGCAGAGACCCAGTACTTC. Residues: CASRKAETQYF.

This clonotype showed up just a few times. The V call is TRBV5-1, the J call TRBJ2-2, with 14 positions matching TRBD2. Germline V gives CDR1 SGHRS, CDR2 YFSETQ. This CDR3 spans 19 amino acids. Unmatched junction bases numbered 5, after V lost 1 base and J lost 0 bases. The CDR3 DNA follows: TGCGCCAGCAGCTTGAGTGGGACTAGCGGGGGCTCGAACACCGGGGAGCTGTTTTTT. Residues: CASSLSGTSGGSNTGELFF.

The chain carries TRBV7-9 and TRBJ2-2; D remains unclear. This CDR3 contains 15 residues. The germline gives CDR1 SEHNR, CDR2 FQNEAQ (reference sequence). The V end lost 5 bases, the J end lost 5 bases, and 15 bases lay between the germline ends. CDR3 region: CASSTGRTVTGELFF. The CDR3 DNA sequence: TGTGCCAGCAGCACCGGCAGAACGGTGACCGGGGAGCTGTTTTTT.

The V and J genes are TRBV19 and TRBJ2-1; TRBD2 matches 7 bases. V gave up 1 base and J gave up 9 bases; unmatched junction bases: 3. CDR3 size: 13 residues. Germline V gene sequence: CDR1 LNHDA, CDR2 SQIVND (reference sequence). The DNA for the CDR3 is TGTGCCAGTAGTATAGGTCCGGGGGGTGAGCAGTTCTTC. This codes for CASSIGPGGEQFF.

This clonotype appeared a few times. This rearrangement joins TRBV6-1 to TRBJ1-4, with D perhaps matching TRBD1 (5 bases). The ends were cut back, 5 bases at V and 8 bases at J, with 30 bases in the middle. In germline, CDR1 is MNHNS, CDR2 SASEGT. This CDR3 comprises 19 residues. The DNA for the CDR3 is TGTGCCAGCAGTTTTAACAGGTTTTTGCTGTCCATGGCAGAAGAAAAACTGTTTTTT. Translated: CASSFNRFLLSMAEEKLFF.

The chain joins TRBV29-1 to TRBJ2-3; TRBD1 matches 8 bases. CDR3 length: 13 amino acids. CDR1 and CDR2 (germline): SQVTM, ANQGSEA. With 5 bases clipped from V and 1 base from J, the junction kept 2 bases outside the gene matches. The CDR3 sequence is CSVLDRGTDTQYF. In nucleotides, the CDR3 is TGCAGCGTTCTGGACAGGGGCACAGATACGCAGTATTTT.

The chain combines TRBV12-5 with TRBJ1-5; 8 nucleotides line up with TRBD1. The germline V gene encodes CDR1 LGHNT and CDR2 FRNRAP. V trimming: 2 bases; J trimming: 4 bases; junction bases outside the gene matches: 7. This CDR3 has 16 amino acids. In DNA form, the CDR3 reads TGTGCTAGTGGTTTGCGCGGACAGGGAGGGAATCAGCCCCAGCATTTT. Translated: CASGLRGQGGNQPQHF.

The chain has TRBV5-1 and TRBJ1-6; possible D gene TRBD1, 5 bases. The V gene lost 3 bases and the J gene lost 8 bases, with 9 bases spanning the gap. Germline CDR1 is SGHRS and CDR2 is YFSETQ. The CDR3 extends over 13 amino acids. This CDR3 is CASSYDSYSPLHF. The CDR3, as DNA: TGCGCCAGCAGCTACGACAGTTATTCACCCCTCCACTTT.

This clonotype was seen a few times. This sequence joins TRBV5-1 and TRBJ1-2, with D hard to call. CDR1 and CDR2 from the germline V gene are SGHRS and YFSETQ. V was clipped by 0 bases and J by 7 bases, with 13 bases between them. CDR3 length equals 14 residues. The CDR3 loop reads CASSLDLAAGGYTF. In DNA form, the CDR3 reads TGCGCCAGCAGCTTGGATCTGGCAGCCGGTGGCTACACCTTC.

The sample holds a few counts of this clonotype. The chain has TRBV5-1 and TRBJ2-7; 8 nucleotides line up with TRBD2. CDR3 length equals 14 residues. The V and J ends lost 4 bases and 3 bases, in that order; junction bases with no gene match: 6. The germline CDR1 and CDR2 sequences are SGHRS and YFSETQ. CDR3 loop: CASSQSGGDYEQYF. CDR3 bases: TGCGCCAGCAGCCAATCGGGGGGGGACTACGAGCAGTACTTC.

Concerning this clonotype itself: One end of the junction varies from germline; a read error may be responsible. The chain combines TRBV7-3 with TRBJ1-6; 7 bases align to TRBD1. The CDR3 loop spans 16 amino acids. Germline values: CDR1 SGHTA, CDR2 FQGTGA. DNA for the CDR3: TGTGCCAGCAGCTTAGGGGGGGGACAGACGAATTCACCCATCCACTTT. Translated: CASSLGGGQTNSPIHF.

The sample holds many counts of this clonotype. The V and J genes are TRBV28 and TRBJ2-5, with TRBD2 matching 14 bases. Germline V gene data show CDR1 as MDHEN and CDR2 as SYDVKM. The CDR3 length is 21 residues. V was clipped by 3 bases and J by 1 base; unmatched bases: 16. The CDR3 loop reads CASSLGAPGLAGAYLQETQYF. CDR3 nucleotide sequence: TGTGCCAGCAGTTTGGGGGCGCCGGGACTAGCGGGGGCTTACCTCCAAGAGACCCAGTACTTC.

This clonotype was counted a few times. This chain uses TRBV24-1 with TRBJ2-1; TRBD2 is a possible D gene (6 bases). The CDR3 has 15 amino acids. The V and J ends lost 0 bases and 2 bases respectively, with 7 bases between them. Germline-derived CDR1 and CDR2 are KGHDR and SFDVKD. In nucleotides, the CDR3 is TGTGCCACCAGTGATTTGTCGGGGGCCTACAATGAGCAGTTCTTC. Translation: CATSDLSGAYNEQFF.

In this sample, this clonotype turned up a few times. The rearrangement links TRBV9 to TRBJ2-3; D is unclear. The V end was cut by 0 bases, the J end by 7 bases, with 6 bases between. Germline V gives CDR1 SGDLS, CDR2 YYNGEE. The CDR3 extends over 12 amino acids. Here the CDR3 reads CASSVVKNTQYF. CDR3 nucleotide sequence: TGTGCCAGCAGCGTAGTTAAAAATACGCAGTATTTT.

The sample holds many counts of this clonotype. The J gene is TRBJ2-3, the V gene TRBV4-1; 7 bases agree with TRBD2. Germline V CDR1 and CDR2: MGHRA, YSYEKL. V lost 1 base, J lost 5 bases, and 3 bases stayed unmatched. The CDR3 extends over 14 amino acids. CDR3 bases: TGCGCCAGCAGCCAAGCGGGGGGATTAGATACGCAGTATTTT. It translates to CASSQAGGLDTQYF.

V gene TRBV10-3 combines with J gene TRBJ2-3; 13 nucleotides align to TRBD2. The germline gives CDR1 ENHRY, CDR2 SYGVKD. The CDR3 length is 15 residues. V gave up 0 bases and J gave up 14 bases; unmatched junction bases: 8. CDR3 bases: TGTGCCATCAGTGAGTCGGGACTAGCGGGGATCCCTGCGTATTTT. Translating it yields CAISESGLAGIPAYF.